Below, 26 T cell receptor beta chains from the same sample are listed, as sequenced in a study of shared clonotypes between healthy human individuals. Repertoires were generated with immunoSEQ multiplex PCR, while TCRdb's copy carries only in-frame clones and drops some. The sample lists about 1.1 million clones; roughly 77% were seen once. The sample consisted of memory CD4+ T cells from PBMCs. The subset: CD45RA-negative fraction. These receptors were obtained from a man younger than 30 in good health. Some clones in this sample may be carry-over from other donors' samples.

The chain couples TRBV4-1 to TRBJ1-5, with a tentative D call TRBD1 (6 bases). With 0 bases removed from V and 1 base from J, the gap between germline ends came to 7 bases. The CDR3 is 15 residues long. Germline CDR1 and CDR2: MGHRA and YSYEKL. CDR3 sequence reads: CASSQDTGSNQPQHF. CDR3 bases: TGCGCCAGCAGCCAAGATACAGGGAGCAATCAGCCCCAGCATTTT.

This clone was recorded a few times. This chain links TRBV2 with TRBJ1-5, with D possibly TRBD1 on 6 matching bases. Per germline, CDR1 SNHLY and CDR2 FYNNEI. The CDR3 totals 14 residues. Trimming left V 7 bases short and J 5 bases short, with 15 bases between. CDR3 residues: CASNRQVGDQPQHF. DNA for the CDR3: TGTGCCAGCAACAGACAGGTTGGGGATCAGCCCCAGCATTTT.

J is TRBJ2-5 and V is TRBV6-6, with 7 bases that match TRBD1. This CDR3 is built from 15 residues. Germline CDR1 is MNHNY and CDR2 is SVGAGI (reference sequence). V gave up 10 bases and J gave up 2 bases; unmatched junction bases: 13. The DNA for the CDR3 is TGTGCCACCGGTCCCACTAGACAGGGACAAGAGACCCAGTACTTC. Its translation: CATGPTRQGQETQYF.

The CDR3 is CASSQSTGSLYEQYF. DNA of the CDR3: TGTGCCAGCAGCCAATCGACCGGGTCCCTCTACGAGCAGTACTTC. The chain uses TRBV7-6 and TRBJ2-7; D is uncertain. Germline V gene sequence: CDR1 SGHVS, CDR2 FNYEAQ. The CDR3 length is 15 residues. V was trimmed by 5 bases and J by 3 bases, leaving 17 bases between them.

J is TRBJ1-5 and V is TRBV29-1; 9 nucleotides line up with TRBD1. The CDR3 is made up of 18 amino acids. J gave up 6 bases and V 0 bases, and 15 bases lay outside the gene matches. Germline CDR1 and CDR2: SQVTM and ANQGSEA. CDR3 in amino acids: CSVEDSSGTGLPGQPQHF. CDR3 sequence (DNA): TGCAGCGTTGAAGACTCCTCCGGGACAGGGCTACCGGGTCAGCCCCAGCATTTT.

The V call is TRBV5-1, the J call TRBJ2-1; no reliable D call. This CDR3 is 15 amino acids long. Germline V gene sequence: CDR1 SGHRS, CDR2 YFSETQ. V lost 0 bases to trimming and J lost 6 bases, with 13 bases between them. The chain's CDR3 is CASSLVAGGLNEQFF. CDR3 DNA: TGCGCCAGCAGCTTGGTCGCCGGCGGCCTCAATGAGCAGTTCTTC.

The chain uses TRBV28 and TRBJ1-1, with D perhaps TRBD1 (6 bases). Trimming stripped 5 bases from V and 8 bases from J, with 18 bases between. The CDR3 has 14 amino acids. Per the germline V gene, CDR1 is MDHEN and CDR2 is SYDVKM. The CDR3 loop reads CASSAPGGAIEAFF. The CDR3 region has the DNA TGTGCCAGCAGTGCCCCGGGGGGCGCTATCGAAGCTTTCTTT.

The chain is built from TRBV29-1 and TRBJ1-1; D not certain. Germline V CDR1 and CDR2: SQVTM, ANQGSEA. V was pared by 7 bases and J by 1 base, with 10 bases between. This CDR3 has 12 residues. The CDR3 is CSGSSSNTEAFF. The DNA of the CDR3 is TGCAGCGGTTCATCTTCGAACACTGAAGCTTTCTTT.

This clone occurred once. V usage is TRBV29-1 and J usage is TRBJ2-5; 8 bases map to TRBD1. Germline values: CDR1 SQVTM, CDR2 ANQGSEA. This CDR3 spans 15 amino acids. Germline trimming cut 3 bases from V and 5 bases from J; bases unmatched to any gene: 11. The CDR3 DNA reads TGCAGCGTTGATCTACGGCAGGGGGCGTGGGAGACCCAGTACTTC. This codes for CSVDLRQGAWETQYF.

This chain joins TRBV19 and TRBJ2-2; perhaps D is TRBD1 or TRBD2 (5 bases each). In germline, CDR1 is LNHDA, CDR2 SQIVND (reference sequence). The V and J ends lost 10 bases and 7 bases respectively, with 22 bases between them. The CDR3 consists of 15 residues. The CDR3: CATLAGTLRDGELFF. As DNA, the CDR3 is TGTGCCACCCTAGCCGGGACCCTCCGGGACGGGGAGCTGTTTTTT.

The chain couples TRBV7-8 to TRBJ1-2, with D tentatively TRBD1 (5 bases). Germline-derived CDR1 and CDR2 are SGHVS and FQNEAQ. The CDR3 has 14 residues. The V gene lost 4 bases and the J gene lost 7 bases, with 16 bases spanning the gap. This chain's CDR3 is CASSSLGGNIGYTF. The CDR3 DNA is TGTGCCAGCAGCTCGCTCGGGGGAAATATTGGCTACACCTTC.

The DNA for the CDR3 is TGCAGTGCTACCCCGGATACGCAGTATTTT. Translation: CSATPDTQYF. The rearrangement links TRBV20-1 to TRBJ2-3, with D hard to call. Trimming pared 4 bases from V and 6 bases from J, leaving 5 bases between. The CDR3 is 10 amino acids. Germline V CDR1 and CDR2: DFQATT, SNEGSKA (reference sequence).

This clone was picked up one time. V gene TRBV5-1 combines with J gene TRBJ1-1; maybe TRBD1 (6 bases). This CDR3 has 13 residues. Germline assignment: CDR1 SGHRS and CDR2 YFSETQ. V shed 3 bases and J shed 4 bases, with 10 bases lying between them. Here the CDR3 DNA reads TGCGCCAGCAGCTCACAGGGAGTCACTGAAGCTTTCTTT. Amino acids: CASSSQGVTEAFF.

The rearrangement joins TRBV5-1 to TRBJ2-7; D unresolved. The CDR3 sequence is 14 residues long. Germline V CDR1 and CDR2: SGHRS, YFSETQ. V was trimmed by 4 bases and J by 1 base, leaving 12 bases between them. Written as DNA, the CDR3 is TGCGCCAGCAGCCCCCTCAGAGGATCCTACGAGCAGTACTTC. Translating gives CASSPLRGSYEQYF.

This clone occurred a few times. This sequence joins TRBV2 and TRBJ1-2; TRBD1 might be the D (6 bases). The CDR3 totals 13 residues. Germline loops: CDR1 SNHLY, CDR2 FYNNEI. Trimming stripped 6 bases from V and 7 bases from J, with 15 bases between. The CDR3 nucleotides are TGTGCCAGCAGGGTTGACAGGTTAACTGGCTACACCTTC. Protein product: CASRVDRLTGYTF.

This clone appeared a few times. The chain recombines TRBV28 with TRBJ1-1; the D gene is possibly TRBD1 (6 bases). Germline assignment: CDR1 MDHEN and CDR2 SYDVKM. V was clipped by 2 bases and J by 6 bases, with 10 bases between them. This CDR3 spans 13 amino acids. In DNA form, the CDR3 reads TGTGCCAGCAGTTTAAACGGACAGTCTGAAGCTTTCTTT. This sequence encodes CASSLNGQSEAFF.

This chain's CDR3 is CASSMGAGINEQFF. The CDR3 nucleotides read TGCGCCAGCAGTATGGGAGCGGGGATCAATGAGCAGTTCTTC. This chain joins TRBV5-1 and TRBJ2-1; the match to TRBD2 covers 7 bases. The junction had 8 bases not matched to a gene; V was cut back by 5 bases and J by 6 bases. CDR1 SGHRS and CDR2 YFSETQ come from the germline V gene. The CDR3 length is 14 residues.

Points on this clone: Additional DNA sequences in this sample encode the identical CDR3. The chain employs TRBV19 and TRBJ1-1, with D perhaps TRBD1 (5 bases). Looked up from germline, CDR1 is LNHDA and CDR2 is SQIVND (reference sequence). The CDR3 totals 14 residues. The V end was cut by 3 bases, the J end by 4 bases, with 12 bases between. This CDR3 reads CASSIRGGGTEAFF. As DNA, the CDR3 is TGTGCCAGTAGTATTCGGGGGGGTGGCACTGAAGCTTTCTTT.

The CDR3 spells CASSARRGAEAFF. Here the CDR3 DNA reads TGTGCCAGCAGCGCCCGGCGGGGGGCAGAAGCTTTCTTT. The chain has TRBV11-1 and TRBJ1-1; tentatively, D is TRBD1 (6 bases). CDR1 is SGHAT, CDR2 FQDESV, per germline (reference sequence). Trimming stripped 5 bases from V and 8 bases from J, with 15 bases between. There are 13 residues in the CDR3. Combining the CDR3 with reference TRBV11-1 and TRBJ1-1 gives the whole variable domain EAEVAQSPRYKITEKSQAVAFWCDPISGHATLYWYRQILGQGPELLVQFQDESVVDDSQLPKDRFSAERLKGVDSTLKIQPAELGDSAMYLCASSARRGAEAFFGQGTRLTVV.

This chain uses TRBV4-3 with TRBJ2-5; D is unresolved. TRBJ2-7 matches the DNA end more closely, so the J call is doubtful. The CDR3 length is 18 residues. Per the germline V gene, CDR1 is LGHNA and CDR2 is YSLEER. DNA of the CDR3: TGCGCCAGCAGCCAAGATCTCTCCAGCGCCCCGAGCTCCTACGAGCAGTACTTC. It translates to CASSQDLSSAPSSYEQYF.

The chain uses TRBV11-3 and TRBJ1-1; D is perhaps TRBD1 (6 bases). The V end was cut by 3 bases, the J end by 5 bases, with 19 bases between. Per the germline V gene, CDR1 is SGHNT and CDR2 is YENEEA. CDR3 length: 16 residues. The CDR3 nucleotides are TGTGCCAGCAGCTTGGGGGCTTGGGGGCAAGAAACTGAAGCTTTCTTT. Translation: CASSLGAWGQETEAFF. The complete variable domain, with remaining parts taken from reference TRBV11-3 and TRBJ1-1, reads EAGVVQSPRYKIIEKKQPVAFWCNPISGHNTLYWYLQNLGQGPELLIRYENEEAVDDSQLPKDRFSAERLKGVDSTLKIQPAELGDSAVYLCASSLGAWGQETEAFFGQGTRLTVV.

This clone has just one count. The V gene is TRBV5-6, the J gene TRBJ2-3; D possibly matches TRBD1 or TRBD2 (5 bases each). Trimming pared 4 bases from V and 0 bases from J, leaving 9 bases between. The CDR3 is 14 residues long. Germline V gives CDR1 SGHDT, CDR2 YYEEEE. CDR3 amino acids: CASSRGPSTDTQYF. The CDR3 DNA is TGTGCCAGCAGCCGGGGCCCTAGCACAGATACGCAGTATTTT.

CDR3 in amino acids: CASRGTGVPTDTQYF. CDR3 DNA: TGCGCCAGCAGGGGGACAGGGGTTCCCACAGATACGCAGTATTTT. The rearrangement links TRBV5-1 to TRBJ2-3, with 10 nucleotides matching TRBD1. In germline, CDR1 is SGHRS, CDR2 YFSETQ. The V and J ends lost 5 bases and 2 bases, in that order; junction bases with no gene match: 5. This CDR3 comprises 15 residues.

This clone occurred a few times. The sample has other DNA sequences that encode this CDR3 too. This chain uses TRBV18 with TRBJ1-1; D not resolved. CDR1 KGHSH and CDR2 LQKENI come from the germline V gene. This CDR3 is built from 13 residues. Trimming removed 1 base at V and 0 bases at J, with 3 bases between. This CDR3 is CASSPRVNTEAFF. DNA for the CDR3: TGTGCCAGCTCACCACGGGTGAACACTGAAGCTTTCTTT.

CDR3 sequence reads: CASSPPQGQAYGYTF. The CDR3 region has the DNA TGTGCCAGCAGTCCCCCGCAGGGGCAGGCGTATGGCTACACCTTC. The chain is built from TRBV28 and TRBJ1-2; a weak D match, TRBD1 (6 bases). The CDR3 runs to 15 residues. Germline V gene sequence: CDR1 MDHEN, CDR2 SYDVKM. V was pared by 5 bases and J by 5 bases, with 18 bases between.

This chain uses TRBV19 with TRBJ1-1; D ambiguous. This CDR3 contains 14 residues. The germline V and J ends were trimmed by 5 bases and 0 bases, with 10 bases remaining between them. Germline values: CDR1 LNHDA, CDR2 SQIVND (reference sequence). The CDR3 DNA sequence: TGTGCCAGTAGTGCAGGTCAGATGAACACTGAAGCTTTCTTT. It translates to CASSAGQMNTEAFF. Variable domain in full (rest from reference TRBV19 and TRBJ1-1): DGGITQSPKYLFRKEGQNVTLSCEQNLNHDAMYWYRQDPGQGLRLIYYSQIVNDFQKGDIAEGYSVSREKKESFPLTVTSAQKNPTAFYLCASSAGQMNTEAFFGQGTRLTVV.